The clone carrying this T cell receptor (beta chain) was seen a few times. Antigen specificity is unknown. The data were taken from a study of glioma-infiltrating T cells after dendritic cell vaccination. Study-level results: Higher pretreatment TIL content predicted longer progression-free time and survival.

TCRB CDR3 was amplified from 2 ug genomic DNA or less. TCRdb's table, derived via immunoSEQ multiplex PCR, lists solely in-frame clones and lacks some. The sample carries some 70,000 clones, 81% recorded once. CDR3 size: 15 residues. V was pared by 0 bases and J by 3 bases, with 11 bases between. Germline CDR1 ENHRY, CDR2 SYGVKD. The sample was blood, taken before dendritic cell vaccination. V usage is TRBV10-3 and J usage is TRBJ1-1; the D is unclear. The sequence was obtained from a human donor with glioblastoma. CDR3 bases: TGTGCCATCAGTGAGTCGGAAGGGAGGGACACTGAAGCTTTCTTT. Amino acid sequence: CAISESEGRDTEAFF.